This T cell receptor (beta chain) was captured by sequencing in a study of T-cell memory formation after mild COVID-19. Overall study: TCR clusters were mostly confined to one donor each.

Barcoded TCR alpha and TCR beta cDNA libraries with UMIs came from 5'RACE using constant-segment primers. TCRdb processed the 5' RACE reads anew with MiXCR; each CDR3 protein has one entry. Of 300,000 to 400,000 distinct CDR3 sequences in the sample, 13% to 15% were seen once. Trimming cost V 3 bases and J 0 bases; bases outside gene matches: 9. Germline V gene lookup returns CDR1 LGHNA and CDR2 YSLEER. This CDR3 comprises 18 residues. The receptor was isolated from a young man who had mild COVID-19 (a few samples of this study predate the infection). Cell type and time point are not known. The chain links TRBV4-3 to TRBJ2-2, with TRBD2 matching over 8 bases. Material for sequencing was PBMCs or a T cell subset sorted from them (not recorded which). CDR3 DNA sequence: TGCGCCAGCAGCCAGATCGCGGGGGGCCACGCGAACACCGGGGAGCTGTTTTTT. It yields the protein CASSQIAGGHANTGELFF.